This T cell receptor beta chain was captured in a study of cytomegalovirus exposure and HLA in healthy donors. Vbeta (60) and Jbeta (13) primers were used in the PCR. Measured with immunoSEQ multiplex PCR; TCRdb has only the in-frame clones, and not every one. The table for this sample gives approximately 43,000 clones. The CDR3 length is 15 residues. The ends lost 3 bases at V and 5 bases at J; junction bases unmatched: 9. The germline gives CDR1 LNHNV, CDR2 YYDKDF (reference sequence). As to this clone: Antigen: not known.

Overall study findings and caveats: In a later analysis, V- and J-gene trimming of beta chains associated with a DCLRE1C missense variant, replicated independently.

The V call is TRBV15, the J call TRBJ2-5; 7 positions match TRBD2. The TCR comes from a woman between 25 and 40 years old in good health and CMV-seronegative. Input material: PBMCs. The CDR3 bases are TGTGCCACCAGCAGGCCGTCGGGGGGAGGGGAGACCCAGTACTTC. This translates into CATSRPSGGGETQYF.